One sample yielded the 8 T cell receptor beta chains listed below, sequenced in a study of blood T cells in healthy people across ages. The use of a sample-barcoded 5' primer and a J-beta primer mix characterized a second PCR of about 7 to 12 cycles. Via MiXCR, TCRdb re-called the 5' RACE reads, giving one row per CDR3 protein. The sample has some 1.7 million distinct CDR3 sequences, roughly 28% seen once; the top ten hold roughly 8.2%. Specimen: blood. The receptors were gathered from a woman in her twenties or thirties in good health.

The rearrangement uses TRBV18 and TRBJ1-6; 8 bases are a match to TRBD1. The CDR3 is made up of 17 amino acids. The germline V gene has CDR1 KGHSH and CDR2 LQKENI. Unmatched junction bases numbered 4, after V lost 3 bases and J lost 0 bases. The chain's CDR3 is CASSPGTGSSYNSPLHF. The CDR3 region has the DNA TGTGCCAGCTCACCCGGGACAGGAAGCTCCTATAATTCACCCCTCCACTTT.

This clonotype was seen a handful of times. This sequence joins TRBV6-2 or TRBV6-3 and TRBJ2-5; 9 nucleotides line up with TRBD2. The J segment lost 0 bases and the V segment lost 1 base, leaving 3 bases of the junction unmatched. Germline CDR1 and CDR2: MNHEY and SVGEGT. This CDR3 has 16 residues. This chain's CDR3 is CASSYWTSAYQETQYF. As DNA, the CDR3 is TGTGCCAGCAGTTACTGGACTAGCGCGTACCAAGAGACCCAGTACTTC.

The J gene is TRBJ2-1, the V gene TRBV25-1; 8 bases are shared with TRBD2. Trimming removed 6 bases from V and 0 bases from J; junction bases left unmatched: 7. The CDR3 has 16 amino acids. Germline V CDR1 and CDR2: MGHDK, SYGVNS. CDR3 nucleotide sequence: TGTGCCAGCAGCGCCCCGGGAGGGAGCTCCTACAATGAGCAGTTCTTC. Translation: CASSAPGGSSYNEQFF.

The table lists this clonotype with many counts. V usage is TRBV27 and J usage is TRBJ1-1; tentatively, D is TRBD1 (5 bases). The V gene lost 6 bases and the J gene lost 7 bases, with 9 bases spanning the gap. In germline, CDR1 is MNHEY, CDR2 SMNVEV (reference sequence). CDR3 size: 11 residues. CDR3 bases: TGTGCCAGCAGCTTCAGGGTTGAAGCTTTCTTT. Its protein is CASSFRVEAFF.

At least ten counts were recorded for this clonotype. V gene TRBV6-5 combines with J gene TRBJ2-1, with 7 bases that match TRBD2. The ends lost 6 bases at V and 0 bases at J; junction bases unmatched: 5. CDR1 MNHEY and CDR2 SVGAGI come from the germline V gene. The length of the CDR3 is 15 residues. CDR3 in amino acids: CASSRGSRSYNEQFF. CDR3 nucleotide sequence: TGTGCCAGCAGCCGCGGGAGCCGCTCCTACAATGAGCAGTTCTTC.

A word on this clonotype: One base away lies a much larger clone, so this may be a sequencing read error. The chain has TRBV28 and TRBJ1-2; 9 nucleotides line up with TRBD1. In germline, CDR1 is MDHEN, CDR2 SYDVKM. J was trimmed by 10 bases and V by 6 bases; bases with no gene match: 6. The CDR3 covers 12 residues. The CDR3 bases are TGTGCCAGCAGGACAGGGGGAGTGGACTACACCTTC. Encoded protein: CASRTGGVDYTF.

With respect to this clonotype: At one end the junction does not follow the germline gene, possibly because of a read error. The V and J genes are TRBV6-6 and TRBJ2-7; 9 bases are shared with TRBD1. Germline V gives CDR1 MNHNY, CDR2 SVGAGI (reference sequence). CDR3 length equals 16 residues. CDR3 sequence reads: CASSNGRGQGRYKQYF. The CDR3 DNA follows: TGTGCCAGCAGTAACGGGCGGGGACAGGGTCGCTACAAGCAGTACTTC.

For the CDR3, the DNA is TGCGCCAGCAGCTTGAAAGAGGAGAATTCACCCCTCCACTTT. Translating gives CASSLKEENSPLHF. The chain combines TRBV5-1 with TRBJ1-6; D not resolved. The CDR3 is 14 amino acids. V was shortened by 1 base and J by 7 bases, with 9 bases between the two germline ends. Germline CDR1 reads SGHRS; CDR2 reads YFSETQ.